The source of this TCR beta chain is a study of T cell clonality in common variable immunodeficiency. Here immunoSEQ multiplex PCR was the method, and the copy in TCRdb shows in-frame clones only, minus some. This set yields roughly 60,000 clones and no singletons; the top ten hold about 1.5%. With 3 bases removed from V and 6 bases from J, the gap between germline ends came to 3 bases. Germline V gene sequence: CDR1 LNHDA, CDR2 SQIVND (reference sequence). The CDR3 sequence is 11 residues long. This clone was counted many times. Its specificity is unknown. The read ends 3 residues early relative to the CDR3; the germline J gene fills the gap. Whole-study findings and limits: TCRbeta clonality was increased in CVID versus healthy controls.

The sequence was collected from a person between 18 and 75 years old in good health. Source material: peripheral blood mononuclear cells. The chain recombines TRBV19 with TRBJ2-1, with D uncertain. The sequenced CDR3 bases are TGTGCCAGTAGTATCGGCAATGAG. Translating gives CASSIGNE. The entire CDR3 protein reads CASSIGNEQFF.